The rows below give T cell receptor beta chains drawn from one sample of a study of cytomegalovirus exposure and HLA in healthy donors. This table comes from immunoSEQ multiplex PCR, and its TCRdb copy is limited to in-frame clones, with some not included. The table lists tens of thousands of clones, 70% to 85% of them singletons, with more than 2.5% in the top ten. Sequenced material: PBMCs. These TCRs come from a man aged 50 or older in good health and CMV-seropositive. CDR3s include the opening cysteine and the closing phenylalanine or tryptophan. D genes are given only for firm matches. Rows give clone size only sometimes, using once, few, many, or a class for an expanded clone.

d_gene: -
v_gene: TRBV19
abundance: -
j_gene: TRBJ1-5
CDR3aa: CASSMKQRVVPQHF
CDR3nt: TGTGCCAGTAGTATGAAGCAGAGGGTAGTACCCCAGCATTTT

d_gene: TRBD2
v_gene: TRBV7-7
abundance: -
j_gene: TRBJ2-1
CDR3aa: CASSPALAGIYNEQFF
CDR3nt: TGTGCTAGCAGCCCCGCGCTAGCGGGAATTTACAATGAGCAGTTCTTC

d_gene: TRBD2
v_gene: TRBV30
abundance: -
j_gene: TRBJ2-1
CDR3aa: CAWSVGIGLAGLNEQFF
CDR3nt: TGTGCCTGGAGTGTAGGGATCGGACTAGCGGGCCTCAATGAGCAGTTCTTC

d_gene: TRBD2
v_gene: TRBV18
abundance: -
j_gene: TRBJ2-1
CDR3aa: CASSPSTLAGGGNEQFF
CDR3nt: TGTGCCAGCTCACCCTCCACCCTAGCGGGAGGGGGGAATGAGCAGTTCTTC

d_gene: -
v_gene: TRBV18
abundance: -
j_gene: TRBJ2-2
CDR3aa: CASSPDRRDTGELFF
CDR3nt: TGTGCCAGCTCACCCGACAGGCGGGACACCGGGGAGCTGTTTTTT

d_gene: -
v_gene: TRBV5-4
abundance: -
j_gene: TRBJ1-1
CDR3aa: CASRPDNMNTEAFF
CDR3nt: TGTGCCAGCAGACCAGACAACATGAACACTGAAGCTTTCTTT

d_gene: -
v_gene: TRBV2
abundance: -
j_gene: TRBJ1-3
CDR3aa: CASGGSGNTIYF
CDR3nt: TGTGCCAGCGGCGGATCTGGAAACACCATATATTTT

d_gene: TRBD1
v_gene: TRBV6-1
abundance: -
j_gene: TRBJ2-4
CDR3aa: CASDRGVRNIQYF
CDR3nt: TGTGCCAGCGACAGGGGGGTGAGGAACATTCAGTACTTC

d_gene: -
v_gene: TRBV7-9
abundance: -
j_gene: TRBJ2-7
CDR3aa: CSSSPPGRTAAYEQYF
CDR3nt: TGTTCCAGCAGCCCGCCAGGTAGGACAGCCGCCTACGAGCAGTACTTC

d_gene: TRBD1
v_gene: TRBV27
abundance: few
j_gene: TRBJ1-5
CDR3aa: CASSSEYGTGSYQPQHF
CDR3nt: TGTGCCAGCAGTTCTGAGTACGGGACAGGAAGCTATCAGCCCCAGCATTTT

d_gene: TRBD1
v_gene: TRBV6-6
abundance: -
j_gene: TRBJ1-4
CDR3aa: CASSLTGGATNEKLFF
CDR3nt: TGTGCCAGCAGTTTGACAGGGGGCGCAACTAATGAAAAACTGTTTTTT

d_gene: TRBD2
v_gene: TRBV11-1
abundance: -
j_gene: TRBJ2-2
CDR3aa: CASSLAGVTGELFF
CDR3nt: TGTGCCAGCAGCCTAGCGGGAGTCACCGGGGAGCTGTTTTTT

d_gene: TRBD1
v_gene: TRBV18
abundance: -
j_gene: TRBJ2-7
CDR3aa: CASSYLGQGTYEQYF
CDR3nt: TGTGCCAGCTCATACCTGGGACAGGGGACCTACGAGCAGTACTTC

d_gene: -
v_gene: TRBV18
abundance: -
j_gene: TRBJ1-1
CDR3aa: CASSDSGLNTEAFF
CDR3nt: TGTGCCAGCTCGGACTCCGGGCTAAACACTGAAGCTTTCTTT

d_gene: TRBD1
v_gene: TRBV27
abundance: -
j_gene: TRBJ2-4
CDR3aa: CASSLPGQENSQYF
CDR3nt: TGTGCCAGCAGTTTACCGGGACAGGAAAACAGTCAGTACTTC

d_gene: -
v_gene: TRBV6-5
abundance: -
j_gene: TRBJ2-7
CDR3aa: CASRRQGGDEQYF
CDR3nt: TGTGCCAGCAGAAGACAGGGAGGCGACGAGCAGTACTTC

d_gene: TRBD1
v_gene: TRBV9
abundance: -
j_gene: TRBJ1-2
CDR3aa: CASSVASVGGKGYTF
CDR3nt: TGTGCCAGCAGCGTAGCTTCGGTAGGGGGCAAGGGCTACACCTTC

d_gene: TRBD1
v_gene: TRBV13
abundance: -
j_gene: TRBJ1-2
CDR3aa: CASSLVQGGYTF
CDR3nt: TGTGCCAGCAGCTTAGTACAGGGGGGATACACCTTC

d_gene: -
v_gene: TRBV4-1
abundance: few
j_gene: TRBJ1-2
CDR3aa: CASSQDWGEPDLF
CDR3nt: TGCGCCAGCAGCCAAGATTGGGGGGAACCAGACCTCTTC

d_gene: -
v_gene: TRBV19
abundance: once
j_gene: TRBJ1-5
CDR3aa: CASSIGQPGVNQPQHF
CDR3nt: TGTGCCAGTAGTATAGGTCAACCGGGGGTCAATCAGCCCCAGCATTTT

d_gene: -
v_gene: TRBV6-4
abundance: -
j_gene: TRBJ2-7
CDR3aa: CASNQMEGEASYEQYF
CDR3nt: TGTGCCAGCAACCAAATGGAGGGAGAGGCGTCCTACGAGCAGTACTTC